What follows are 18 T cell receptor beta chains derived from one specimen sequenced in a study of control samples from healthy donors and cancer patients. Method: immunoSEQ multiplex PCR; TCRdb's copy keeps in-frame clones and lacks some. Among about 110,000 clones listed, more than 75% were seen once. Material: PBMCs. These TCRs come from a woman aged 60-75 years with lung cancer.

V gene TRBV5-1 combines with J gene TRBJ1-1; tentative D call: TRBD1 (5 bases). The CDR3 is made up of 13 amino acids. The germline V gene has CDR1 SGHRS and CDR2 YFSETQ. Trimming removed 3 bases from V and 7 bases from J, with 13 bases in between. The CDR3 sequence: CASSSPGPFEAFF. The DNA for the CDR3 is TGCGCCAGCAGCTCACCGGGGCCCTTTGAAGCTTTCTTT. Full variable domain (remainder filled in from reference TRBV5-1 and TRBJ1-1): KAGVTQTPRYLIKTRGQQVTLSCSPISGHRSVSWYQQTPGQGLQFLFEYFSETQRNKGNFPGRFSGRQFSNSRSEMNVSTLELGDSALYLCASSSPGPFEAFFGQGTRLTVV.

This clone was detected once. Within the sample, other DNA sequences also encode this same CDR3. The chain couples TRBV30 to TRBJ2-5, with D possibly TRBD1 on 6 matching bases. This CDR3 spans 12 amino acids. Trimming took off 0 bases at V and 4 bases at J, with 6 bases between the two ends. Germline assignment: CDR1 GTSNPN and CDR2 SVGIG (reference sequence). In DNA form, the CDR3 reads TGTGCCTGGAGTGTACAGGGAGAGACCCAGTACTTC. It encodes CAWSVQGETQYF.

This clone was seen once. This chain connects TRBV5-8 to TRBJ2-7; TRBD1 is a possible D gene (6 bases). V was clipped by 4 bases and J by 0 bases, with 14 bases between them. The germline CDR1 and CDR2 sequences are SGHTS and YDEGEE. This CDR3 is 15 amino acids long. The CDR3 protein is CASSIGTKSSYEQYF. In DNA form, the CDR3 reads TGTGCCAGCAGCATCGGGACAAAAAGCTCCTACGAGCAGTACTTC.

The chain is built from TRBV5-1 and TRBJ1-1, with TRBD1 matching over 9 bases. Trimming at V came to 3 bases and at J to 1 base, leaving 4 bases not matched to a gene. The CDR3 is 15 amino acids. Germline assignment: CDR1 SGHRS and CDR2 YFSETQ. Here the CDR3 DNA reads TGCGCCAGCAGCTGGACAGGGGAATCGAACACTGAAGCTTTCTTT. Translating gives CASSWTGESNTEAFF.

The gene calls are TRBV19 and TRBJ1-5, with no clear D. Trimming removed 5 bases at V and 7 bases at J, with 9 bases between. This CDR3 spans 12 amino acids. Germline V gene sequence: CDR1 LNHDA, CDR2 SQIVND (reference sequence). The CDR3 sequence is CASSPPAQPQHF. DNA of the CDR3: TGTGCCAGTAGTCCTCCGGCACAGCCCCAGCATTTT.

This rearrangement joins TRBV9 to TRBJ1-6; D gene uncertain. The germline V and J ends were trimmed by 0 bases and 6 bases, with 7 bases remaining between them. CDR1 is SGDLS, CDR2 YYNGEE, per germline. The CDR3 is 14 residues long. As DNA, the CDR3 is TGTGCCAGCAGCGTAGTTAGTGTTAATTCACCCCTCCACTTT. Translated, it gives CASSVVSVNSPLHF.

This sequence joins TRBV7-9 and TRBJ2-1; unclear D gene. CDR3 length: 12 amino acids. Germline assignment: CDR1 SEHNR and CDR2 FQNEAQ (reference sequence). V lost 3 bases and J 3 bases, leaving 3 bases between the germline ends. CDR3 residues: CASSLGYNEQFF. The CDR3 region has the DNA TGTGCCAGCAGCTTGGGCTACAATGAGCAGTTCTTC.

The chain couples TRBV29-1 to TRBJ2-7, with TRBD1 matching 8 bases. V was clipped by 5 bases and J by 5 bases; unmatched bases: 11. This CDR3 has 14 residues. Germline CDR1 reads SQVTM; CDR2 reads ANQGSEA. The DNA of the CDR3 is TGCAGCGTTATAGGACAGGGCGTTTGGGACGAGCAGTACTTC. Its protein product is CSVIGQGVWDEQYF.

This sequence joins TRBV12-3 or TRBV12-4 and TRBJ2-3; D assignment may be TRBD1 or TRBD2 (6 bases each). Trimming shortened V by 6 bases and J by 6 bases, and 10 bases separated the two germline ends. The CDR3 runs 12 residues. CDR3 residues: CASRGGGDTQYF. The CDR3 DNA follows: TGTGCCAGCAGGGGGGGCGGGGATACGCAGTATTTT.

The chain couples TRBV3-1 (or the pseudogene TRBV3-2) to TRBJ2-3, with 10 nucleotides matching TRBD2. Looked up from germline, CDR1 is LGHDT and CDR2 is YNNKEL (reference sequence). The V segment lost 1 base and the J segment 8 bases; nucleotides outside the gene matches: 6. This CDR3 contains 15 residues. The CDR3 protein is CASSQGISGGLTQYF. CDR3 DNA: TGTGCCAGCAGCCAAGGGATTAGCGGGGGGCTTACGCAGTATTTT.

The gene calls are TRBV30 and TRBJ1-5; D gene unclear. CDR1 and CDR2 from the germline V gene are GTSNPN and SVGIG (reference sequence). The ends were cut back, 0 bases at V and 0 bases at J, with 6 bases in the middle. The CDR3 extends over 14 amino acids. This CDR3 reads CAWSVPPSNQPQHF. The CDR3 nucleotides are TGTGCCTGGAGTGTACCTCCTAGCAATCAGCCCCAGCATTTT.

The chain carries TRBV2 and TRBJ2-7; TRBD2 matches at 11 bases. The CDR3 loop spans 17 amino acids. V lost 1 base to trimming and J lost 4 bases; unmatched junction nucleotides: 9. Germline CDR1 is SNHLY and CDR2 is FYNNEI. CDR3: CASSEVGSGRAEYEQYF. DNA for the CDR3: TGTGCCAGCAGTGAAGTAGGTAGCGGGAGGGCCGAATACGAGCAGTACTTC.

This chain uses TRBV29-1 with TRBJ2-1; 13 bases fit TRBD2. J lost 7 bases, V lost 4 bases, and 10 bases had no gene match. The CDR3 spans 16 residues. The germline V gene encodes CDR1 SQVTM and CDR2 ANQGSEA. The CDR3 spells CSVVPIRTSGGNEQFF. CDR3 nucleotides: TGCAGCGTTGTCCCTATTCGGACTAGCGGGGGAAATGAGCAGTTCTTC.

Regarding this clone: Mismatch with germline at one junction end may stem from a read error. The V and J genes are TRBV11-2 and TRBJ2-7; 8 nucleotides line up with TRBD2. Germline V gene sequence: CDR1 SGHAT, CDR2 FQNNGV. The length of the CDR3 is 11 residues. For the CDR3, the DNA is TGTGCCAGCAGCTTTGCACTAGCGGCGAGCTTC. Translated, it gives CASSFALAASF. The whole variable domain, filled in from reference TRBV11-2 and TRBJ2-7, reads EAGVAQSPRYKIIEKRQSVAFWCNPISGHATLYWYQQILGQGPKLLIQFQNNGVVDDSQLPKDRFSAERLKGVDSTLKIQPAKLEDSAVYLCASSFALAASFGPGTRLTVT.

The chain recombines TRBV5-6 with TRBJ1-5, with D tentatively TRBD1 (5 bases). Germline CDR1 reads SGHDT; CDR2 reads YYEEEE. The length of the CDR3 is 16 residues. Trimming removed 4 bases from V and 1 base from J, with 15 bases in between. The CDR3 sequence: CASSRNGGRSNQPQHF. The CDR3 coding sequence is TGTGCCAGCAGCCGGAATGGGGGACGGAGCAATCAGCCCCAGCATTTT.

The table lists this clone with a count of one. The chain joins TRBV5-1 to TRBJ1-1; no definite D call. Germline values: CDR1 SGHRS, CDR2 YFSETQ. The CDR3 totals 16 residues. Trimming pared 4 bases from V and 1 base from J, leaving 17 bases between. CDR3 sequence reads: CASSLPRSPANTEAFF. The CDR3 nucleotides read TGCGCCAGCAGCCTCCCTAGATCGCCAGCGAACACTGAAGCTTTCTTT.

This rearrangement joins TRBV6-1 to TRBJ1-5; D ambiguous. This CDR3 has 13 amino acids. V lost 0 bases, J lost 7 bases, and 7 bases lay in between. In germline, CDR1 is MNHNS, CDR2 SASEGT. CDR3 DNA: TGTGCCAGCAGTGAAGCCGAATTCCAGCCCCAGCATTTT. Protein product: CASSEAEFQPQHF.

This sequence joins TRBV10-1 and TRBJ2-1; D not resolved. The CDR3 runs 16 residues. Trimming took off 4 bases at V and 6 bases at J, with 19 bases between the two ends. CDR1 and CDR2 from the germline V gene are WNHNN and SYGVQD (reference sequence). The DNA for the CDR3 is TGCGCCAGCAGTGGGGCTACCGGGTCTATAATCAATGAGCAGTTCTTC. Its protein is CASSGATGSIINEQFF.